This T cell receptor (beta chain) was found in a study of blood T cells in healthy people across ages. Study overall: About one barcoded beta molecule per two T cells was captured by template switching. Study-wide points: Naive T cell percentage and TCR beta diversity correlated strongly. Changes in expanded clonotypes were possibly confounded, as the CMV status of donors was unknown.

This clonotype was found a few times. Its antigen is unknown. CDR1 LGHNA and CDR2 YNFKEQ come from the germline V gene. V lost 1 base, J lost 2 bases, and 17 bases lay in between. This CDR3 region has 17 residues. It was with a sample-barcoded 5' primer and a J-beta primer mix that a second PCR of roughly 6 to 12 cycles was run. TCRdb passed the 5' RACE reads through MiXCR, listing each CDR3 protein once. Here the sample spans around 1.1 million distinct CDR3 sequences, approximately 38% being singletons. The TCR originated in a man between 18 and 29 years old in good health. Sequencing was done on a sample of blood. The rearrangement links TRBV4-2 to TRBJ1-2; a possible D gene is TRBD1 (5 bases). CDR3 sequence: CASSQAWRPGRNYGYTF. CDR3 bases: TGTGCCAGCAGCCAAGCCTGGCGGCCGGGACGCAACTATGGCTACACCTTC.